This TCR beta chain derives from a study of response to subunit inactivated influenza vaccine. General observations from the study: Each seasonal influenza vaccination, the authors suggested, recruits few new T cells.

Turning to this clonotype: What it recognizes is unknown.

CDR1 is MDHEN, CDR2 SYDVKM, per germline. This CDR3 comprises 15 residues. Trimming shortened V by 6 bases and J by 1 base, and 14 bases separated the two germline ends. TCRdb re-analysed the RT-PCR reads in MiXCR, keeping a single row per CDR3 protein. The table includes 430,000 or so distinct CDR3 sequences, about a tenth detected once. The receptor's source is a middle-aged man who received an inactivated influenza vaccine. This chain links TRBV28 with TRBJ2-3, with D unclear. The source was PBMCs from blood, collected 35 to 45 days after vaccination. CDR3 loop: CASSQTLRGTDTQYF. Written as DNA, the CDR3 is TGTGCCAGCAGCCAGACTCTAAGGGGCACAGATACGCAGTATTTT.